These T cell receptor beta chains were read from a single sample in a study of regulatory T cells in long-lasting Graves disease. TCRdb reprocessed the multiplex PCR reads via MiXCR and lists one record per CDR3 protein. The sample contains roughly 320,000 distinct CDR3 sequences, over 15% of which appear only once. These sequences were also reported in another study, on T cells in Graves' hyperthyroidism and ophthalmopathy.

Sequencing was performed on peripheral blood mononuclear cells (PBMCs), taken at new diagnosis, from a patient treated with antithyroid drugs. These receptor sequences come from a man in his forties with Graves disease. Both conserved end residues are part of each CDR3. Each record gives: J gene, CDR3 length, clone size, V gene, D gene, CDR3 protein, CDR3 DNA. A D gene is named only where the DNA matches it firmly. A row's size may be missing; if present it is once, few, many or a size class.

j_call: TRBJ2-2
cdr3_length: 16
clone_size: .
v_call: TRBV24-1
d_call: TRBD1
cdr3_aa: CATSDFRGHGTGELFF
cdr3_nt: TGTGCCACCAGTGATTTCAGGGGGCATGGCACCGGGGAGCTGTTTTTT

j_call: TRBJ2-1
cdr3_length: 16
clone_size: few
v_call: TRBV6-5
d_call: .
cdr3_aa: CASSYTDVSSYNEQFF
cdr3_nt: TGTGCCAGCAGTTACACAGACGTCAGCTCCTACAATGAGCAGTTCTTC

j_call: TRBJ2-3
cdr3_length: 16
clone_size: few
v_call: TRBV6-5
d_call: TRBD2
cdr3_aa: CASSYSSAGGADTQYF
cdr3_nt: TGTGCCAGCAGTTACTCTTCAGCGGGGGGGGCGGATACGCAGTATTTT

j_call: TRBJ1-6
cdr3_length: 13
clone_size: .
v_call: TRBV10-1
d_call: TRBD1
cdr3_aa: CASSVDRGAPLHF
cdr3_nt: TGCGCCAGCAGTGTTGACAGGGGGGCACCCCTCCACTTT

j_call: TRBJ1-5
cdr3_length: 13
clone_size: many
v_call: TRBV20-1
d_call: .
cdr3_aa: CSATGRSIMTQHF
cdr3_nt: TGCAGTGCTACGGGACGGTCAATCATGACCCAGCATTTT

j_call: TRBJ1-4
cdr3_length: 14
clone_size: .
v_call: TRBV20-1
d_call: TRBD1
cdr3_aa: CSAFSGTGDEKLFF
cdr3_nt: TGCAGTGCTTTCTCCGGGACAGGGGACGAAAAACTGTTTTTT

j_call: TRBJ1-5
cdr3_length: 14
clone_size: few
v_call: TRBV28
d_call: .
cdr3_aa: CASSLSGTRQPQHF
cdr3_nt: TGTGCCAGCAGTTTATCCGGGACACGGCAGCCCCAGCATTTT

j_call: TRBJ1-5
cdr3_length: 16
clone_size: many
v_call: TRBV4-3
d_call: .
cdr3_aa: CASSQDVTRSNQPQHF
cdr3_nt: TGCGCCAGCAGCCAAGATGTCACTCGGAGCAATCAGCCCCAGCATTTT

j_call: TRBJ2-3
cdr3_length: 17
clone_size: many
v_call: TRBV13
d_call: TRBD2
cdr3_aa: CASSSRGRGASTDTQYF
cdr3_nt: TGTGCCAGCAGCTCCCGGGGGCGGGGGGCGAGCACAGATACGCAGTATTTT

j_call: TRBJ2-5
cdr3_length: 14
clone_size: many
v_call: TRBV2
d_call: .
cdr3_aa: CASKFFRSEETQYF
cdr3_nt: TGTGCCAGCAAGTTCTTTCGATCGGAAGAGACCCAGTACTTC

j_call: TRBJ2-3
cdr3_length: 17
clone_size: many
v_call: TRBV27
d_call: TRBD2
cdr3_aa: CASRPFRLAAFMDTQYF
cdr3_nt: TGTGCCAGCAGACCCTTTCGGCTAGCGGCCTTCATGGATACGCAGTATTTT

j_call: TRBJ2-1
cdr3_length: 15
clone_size: many
v_call: TRBV11-1
d_call: .
cdr3_aa: CASSLGPGAYNEQFF
cdr3_nt: TGTGCCAGCAGCTTAGGTCCAGGCGCCTACAATGAGCAGTTCTTC

j_call: TRBJ2-7
cdr3_length: 16
clone_size: few
v_call: TRBV5-1
d_call: TRBD2
cdr3_aa: CASSLGSGRSSYEQYF
cdr3_nt: TGCGCCAGCAGCTTGGGTAGCGGGAGAAGCTCCTACGAGCAGTACTTC

j_call: TRBJ1-1
cdr3_length: 16
clone_size: .
v_call: TRBV11-1
d_call: .
cdr3_aa: CASSLGLGTSNTEAFF
cdr3_nt: TGTGCCAGCAGCCTAGGACTCGGTACGAGTAACACTGAAGCTTTCTTT

j_call: TRBJ2-7
cdr3_length: 14
clone_size: many
v_call: TRBV5-1
d_call: .
cdr3_aa: CASSLAAGPYEQYF
cdr3_nt: TGCGCCAGCAGCTTGGCGGCGGGACCCTACGAGCAGTACTTC

j_call: TRBJ2-7
cdr3_length: 14
clone_size: few
v_call: TRBV5-1
d_call: .
cdr3_aa: CASSSGPGHTEQYF
cdr3_nt: TGCGCCAGCAGCTCCGGACCTGGACATACCGAGCAGTACTTC

j_call: TRBJ1-5
cdr3_length: 15
clone_size: many
v_call: TRBV6-1
d_call: .
cdr3_aa: CASSKIDRLNQPQHF
cdr3_nt: TGTGCCAGCAGTAAGATTGACAGACTAAATCAGCCCCAGCATTTT

j_call: TRBJ2-3
cdr3_length: 13
clone_size: many
v_call: TRBV20-1
d_call: TRBD2
cdr3_aa: CSVGLAGDGTQYF
cdr3_nt: TGCAGTGTCGGACTAGCGGGGGACGGTACGCAGTATTTT

j_call: TRBJ1-5
cdr3_length: 13
clone_size: once
v_call: TRBV14
d_call: .
cdr3_aa: CASSQTFGQPQHF
cdr3_nt: TGTGCCAGCAGCCAAACTTTCGGTCAGCCCCAGCATTTT

j_call: TRBJ1-1
cdr3_length: 13
clone_size: many
v_call: TRBV6-1
d_call: TRBD1
cdr3_aa: CASSETGGRSAFF
cdr3_nt: TGTGCCAGCAGTGAAACAGGGGGCCGGTCAGCTTTCTTT

j_call: TRBJ1-2
cdr3_length: 14
clone_size: .
v_call: TRBV20-1
d_call: .
cdr3_aa: CSTRDSRLATGYTF
cdr3_nt: TGCAGTACTAGAGATAGTAGGCTGGCAACTGGCTACACCTTC

j_call: TRBJ1-4
cdr3_length: 13
clone_size: .
v_call: TRBV20-1
d_call: .
cdr3_aa: CSAVVRGNEKLFF
cdr3_nt: TGCAGTGCCGTCGTAAGGGGAAACGAAAAACTGTTTTTT

j_call: TRBJ1-4
cdr3_length: 14
clone_size: .
v_call: TRBV30
d_call: .
cdr3_aa: CAWSIGQGFIGLFF
cdr3_nt: TGTGCCTGGAGTATAGGGCAGGGGTTCATCGGACTGTTTTTT

j_call: TRBJ2-2
cdr3_length: 14
clone_size: .
v_call: TRBV29-1
d_call: TRBD2
cdr3_aa: CSVRRSSGTGELFF
cdr3_nt: TGCAGCGTCCGGCGGTCTAGCGGTACCGGGGAGCTGTTTTTT

j_call: TRBJ2-7
cdr3_length: 14
clone_size: many
v_call: TRBV30
d_call: .
cdr3_aa: CAWTDWGISYEQYF
cdr3_nt: TGTGCCTGGACTGACTGGGGAATATCCTACGAGCAGTACTTC

j_call: TRBJ2-7
cdr3_length: 13
clone_size: many
v_call: TRBV4-1
d_call: .
cdr3_aa: CASSQDFGDEQYF
cdr3_nt: TGCGCCAGCAGCCAAGATTTCGGCGACGAGCAGTACTTC

j_call: TRBJ1-5
cdr3_length: 13
clone_size: many
v_call: TRBV19
d_call: .
cdr3_aa: CASRGRADQPQHF
cdr3_nt: TGTGCCAGTAGGGGTAGGGCGGATCAGCCCCAGCATTTT

j_call: TRBJ2-1
cdr3_length: 12
clone_size: many
v_call: TRBV15
d_call: .
cdr3_aa: CATSRQSNEQFF
cdr3_nt: TGTGCCACCAGCAGACAGAGCAATGAGCAGTTCTTC

j_call: TRBJ2-7
cdr3_length: 16
clone_size: .
v_call: TRBV20-1
d_call: TRBD1
cdr3_aa: CSASPIRDRVAYEQYF
cdr3_nt: TGCAGTGCTAGTCCCATCCGGGACAGGGTCGCCTACGAGCAGTACTTC

j_call: TRBJ2-1
cdr3_length: 16
clone_size: many
v_call: TRBV5-1
d_call: TRBD2
cdr3_aa: CASSLAFGGGGNEQFF
cdr3_nt: TGCGCCAGCAGCTTGGCCTTCGGGGGGGGTGGCAATGAGCAGTTCTTC